A selection of T cell receptor beta chains follows, all from one sample in a study of blood T cell repertoires in COVID-19. The assay was immunoSEQ multiplex PCR, and TCRdb's table has in-frame clones only and misses some. The sample contains about 170,000 clones, approximately 79% of which appear only once. Sequenced material: peripheral blood. These receptors were taken from a woman aged 80 or over with acute or convalescent COVID-19. The CDR3 runs from the conserved cysteine through the conserved F or W. Fields, in order: V gene, J gene, D gene, clone size, CDR3 protein, CDR3 DNA. The D gene is left open where the match is weak. The size of a clone is reported for some rows only, either as once, few or many, or as a class for expanded clones.

V: TRBV11-2
J: TRBJ2-7
D: TRBD2
size: few
CDR3: CASSDRRLAGSATYEQYF
DNA: TGTGCCAGCAGCGACAGACGACTAGCGGGTTCAGCCACCTACGAGCAGTACTTC

V: TRBV7-8
J: TRBJ1-5
D: TRBD1
size: once
CDR3: CASSLGASGGGQPQHF
DNA: TGTGCCAGCAGCTTAGGGGCCTCAGGGGGCGGTCAGCCCCAGCATTTT

V: TRBV28
J: TRBJ1-5
D: .
size: once
CDR3: CASSDGSSGQPQHF
DNA: TGTGCCAGCAGTGACGGGTCCAGTGGGCAGCCCCAGCATTTT

V: TRBV20-1
J: TRBJ1-1
D: .
size: .
CDR3: CSAGRGAEAFF
DNA: TGCTCGGCAGGGCGGGGGGCTGAAGCTTTCTTT

V: TRBV24-1
J: TRBJ2-7
D: TRBD1
size: .
CDR3: CATSGLTGYEQYF
DNA: TGTGCCACCAGTGGACTGACAGGGTACGAGCAGTACTTC

V: TRBV30
J: TRBJ1-6
D: .
size: .
CDR3: CAWSVSSTYNSPLHF
DNA: TGTGCCTGGAGTGTATCGAGTACCTATAATTCACCCCTCCACTTT

V: TRBV28
J: TRBJ2-7
D: TRBD1
size: .
CDR3: CASSPPPRDRQYF
DNA: TGTGCCAGCAGCCCCCCTCCACGGGACAGACAGTACTTC

V: TRBV19
J: TRBJ1-5
D: .
size: .
CDR3: CASSVHRDQPQHF
DNA: TGTGCCAGTAGTGTTCACAGGGATCAGCCCCAGCATTTT

V: TRBV29-1
J: TRBJ1-2
D: .
size: .
CDR3: CSALLSSRNYGYTF
DNA: TGCAGCGCGCTCCTATCGAGTCGTAACTATGGCTACACCTTC

V: TRBV5-1
J: TRBJ2-3
D: TRBD1
size: .
CDR3: CASSLTATGEATDTQYF
DNA: TGCGCCAGCAGCCTCACGGCGACAGGGGAAGCAACAGATACGCAGTATTTT

V: TRBV28
J: TRBJ2-1
D: .
size: .
CDR3: CASRRGDPVDEQFF
DNA: TGTGCCAGCAGGCGAGGAGACCCAGTCGATGAGCAGTTCTTC

V: TRBV5-1
J: TRBJ1-1
D: .
size: .
CDR3: CASSLVGGAEAFF
DNA: TGCGCCAGCAGCTTGGTGGGGGGTGCTGAAGCTTTCTTT

V: TRBV29-1
J: TRBJ1-1
D: TRBD1
size: .
CDR3: CSVDPENRGRNTEAFF
DNA: TGCAGCGTTGACCCGGAGAACAGGGGAAGGAACACTGAAGCTTTCTTT

V: TRBV7-9
J: TRBJ2-1
D: .
size: .
CDR3: CASRLPGPPGDEQFF
DNA: TGTGCCAGCAGATTACCGGGGCCGCCGGGAGATGAGCAGTTCTTC

V: TRBV18
J: TRBJ2-5
D: TRBD2
size: .
CDR3: CASSPNKPSGYQETQYF
DNA: TGTGCCAGCTCACCAAATAAGCCTAGCGGGTACCAAGAGACCCAGTACTTC

V: TRBV3-1/TRBV3-2
J: TRBJ1-2
D: .
size: once
CDR3: CASSQGSGMRGYTF
DNA: TGTGCCAGCAGCCAAGGATCGGGAATGAGGGGCTACACCTTC

V: TRBV7-2
J: TRBJ2-5
D: .
size: once
CDR3: CASIRGGSETQYF
DNA: TGTGCCAGCATCAGAGGAGGGTCAGAGACCCAGTACTTC

V: TRBV7-2
J: TRBJ1-5
D: .
size: .
CDR3: CASSFQGSSNQPQHF
DNA: TGTGCCAGCAGCTTTCAAGGGAGTAGCAATCAGCCCCAGCATTTT

V: TRBV14
J: TRBJ2-7
D: TRBD1
size: few
CDR3: CASSQMTGGYEQYF
DNA: TGTGCCAGCAGCCAAATGACAGGGGGCTACGAGCAGTACTTC

V: TRBV13
J: TRBJ1-4
D: .
size: .
CDR3: CASSLARGANEKLFF
DNA: TGTGCCAGCAGCCTCGCCCGGGGGGCAAATGAAAAACTGTTTTTT

V: TRBV5-1
J: TRBJ2-5
D: .
size: .
CDR3: CASSPGTGLGETQYF
DNA: TGCGCCAGCAGCCCGGGGACTGGCCTTGGAGAGACCCAGTACTTC

V: TRBV6-6
J: TRBJ2-1
D: TRBD2
size: few
CDR3: CASSYSGTSRDEQFF
DNA: TGTGCCAGCAGTTACTCGGGGACTAGCAGGGATGAGCAGTTCTTC